This T cell receptor beta chain was captured by sequencing in a study of Graves' ophthalmopathy and Graves' hyperthyroidism. Study-wide context: Peripheral blood samples were taken at initial diagnosis, before any treatment.

This clonotype was seen repeatedly, ten times or more. This CDR3 is built from 14 residues. With V trimmed by 7 bases and J by 4 bases, 9 bases remained unmatched. Germline V CDR1 and CDR2: ENHRY, SYGVKD. The authors amplified TCR beta CDR3 regions from RNA transcripts. Second-round multiplex PCR followed a first-round RT-PCR using HTBI primers. TCRdb passed the multiplex PCR reads through MiXCR, listing each CDR3 protein once. Here the sample spans around 660,000 distinct CDR3 sequences, 35% to 45% being singletons. Specimen: peripheral blood. This sequence joins TRBV10-3 and TRBJ1-1, with 7 bases lining up with TRBD1. The origin of this receptor is an adult man with Graves' ophthalmopathy. CDR3 DNA: TGTGCCATCAAACCGACAGGGTCGAGCACTGAAGCTTTCTTT. The encoded protein is CAIKPTGSSTEAFF.